This T cell receptor beta chain is drawn from a study of glioma-infiltrating T cells after dendritic cell vaccination. TCRdb's copy holds only in-frame clones and misses some; the assay was immunoSEQ multiplex PCR. The top ten clones hold under 8% of a sample with tens of thousands of clones, about 76% of them seen once. Study-level results: Higher TCR clonality did not directly relate to longer survival.

Per germline, CDR1 DFQATT and CDR2 SNEGSKA (reference sequence). V shed 2 bases and J shed 10 bases, with 9 bases lying between them. The CDR3 covers 11 residues. About this clone: What it binds is unknown.

The J gene is TRBJ2-1, the V gene TRBV20-1; no definite D call. This sample comprised blood, obtained before dendritic cell vaccination. This receptor was obtained from a human donor with glioblastoma. The CDR3 DNA follows: TGCAGTGCTAGAACGGGTCTAGAGCAGTTCTTC. This translates into CSARTGLEQFF.